The clone carrying this T cell receptor (beta chain) was counted many times. The antigen is not known. This sample stems from a study of metastatic and nonmetastatic thyroid tumors. Study-wide background: Both malignant and benign thyroid patients supplied peripheral blood and tumor or nodule tissue samples, across which the repertoires of these patients were then compared. The study, taken as a whole, reports: According to reports, the diversity of TCR beta was significantly higher in malignant thyroid tumors than in benign nodules, and this held in both blood and tumor samples.

Per the original methods: CDR3 differences across clinicopathological groups were used to build a distant-metastasis classifier for papillary thyroid cancer. Using MiXCR, TCRdb reanalyzed the PCR reads. The V and J calls shown here were made by TCRdb, not taken from the authors' results. The profile shows several thousand clones, more than 25% of them singletons. Patients had received no treatment of any kind before thyroid surgery. Trimming stripped 4 bases from V and 1 base from J, with 12 bases between. This CDR3 has 15 amino acids. Germline CDR1 reads SGHKS; CDR2 reads YYEKEE (reference sequence).

The sequenced material came from tumor tissue. The chain links TRBV5-5 to TRBJ1-5; D call uncertain. The clonotype comes from a female donor with papillary thyroid cancer or a benign thyroid nodule (not recorded which). Some clones in this sample may be carry-over from other donors' samples. DNA for the CDR3: TGTGCCAGCAGCCTGACGGGTATGAGCAATCAGCCCCAGCATTTT. Protein sequence: CASSLTGMSNQPQHF. The whole variable domain, filled in from reference TRBV5-5 and TRBJ1-5, reads DAGVTQSPTHLIKTRGQQVTLRCSPISGHKSVSWYQQVLGQGPQFIFQYYEKEERGRGNFPDRFSARQFPNYSSELNVNALLLGDSALYLCASSLTGMSNQPQHFGDGTRLSIL.